The clone carrying this T cell receptor (beta chain) occurred a few times. What it recognizes is unknown. These data originate in a study of identical twins. Study-wide points: There was more out-of-frame TCR alpha sharing in monozygotic twins than models estimated.

Germline assignment: CDR1 SQVTM and CDR2 ANQGSEA. V lost 5 bases and J lost 13, with 17 bases in between. This CDR3 is built from 11 residues. TCRdb itself ran the 5' RACE reads through MiXCR, one entry per CDR3 protein. The sample consists of a few hundred thousand distinct CDR3 sequences, approximately 14% of them appearing once. The same specimen was also included in a second study, on yellow fever vaccine responses in identical twins.

V usage is TRBV29-1 and J usage is TRBJ2-5, with no clear D. The TCR sequence derives from a woman aged 18-30 years in good health. Sequences were obtained from CD4+ T cells sorted from blood. CDR3: CSVRAEAGVYF. CDR3 sequence (DNA): TGCAGCGTTCGGGCAGAGGCAGGCGTGTACTTC.